The clone carrying this T cell receptor beta chain occurred a few times. Germline V gene data show CDR1 as SGHNT and CDR2 as YYREEE (reference sequence). Trimming cost V 0 bases and J 6 bases, with 13 bases left between them. The CDR3 totals 14 residues. The source of the sample is a study of T cell responses to AZD1222 COVID-19 vaccine. Assay: immunoSEQ multiplex PCR; the TCRdb copy retains only in-frame clones and omits some. The sample lists around 190,000 clones, approximately 86% occurring once. This TCR was recovered from an adult in good health. This specimen consisted of peripheral blood, obtained on day 0 of AZD1222 vaccination. This chain joins TRBV5-4 and TRBJ2-7; TRBD1 might be the D (6 bases). The CDR3 spells CASSLAGAGVEQYF. CDR3 nucleotides: TGTGCCAGCAGCTTGGCCGGGGCAGGGGTCGAGCAGTACTTC.